Listed below are T cell receptor beta chains from one sample, sequenced in a study of response to subunit inactivated influenza vaccine. One entry per CDR3 protein results from TCRdb running MiXCR on the RT-PCR reads. The sample shows around 650,000 distinct CDR3 sequences, about 15% of them seen only once. This specimen was PBMCs from blood, taken 12 days after vaccination. These receptors were collected from a man in his fifties who received an inactivated influenza vaccine. CDR3s include the opening cysteine and the closing phenylalanine or tryptophan. The order of the fields is V gene, J gene, CDR3 protein.

>TRBV20-1|TRBJ2-3
CSARSPLARGLSSTDTQYF
>TRBV29-1|TRBJ1-1
CSVRPWGGTEAFF
>TRBV7-2|TRBJ2-1
CASSSGFATGLNEQFF
>TRBV5-1|TRBJ2-3
CASQWTDSTDTQYF
>TRBV11-1|TRBJ2-1
CASSYSPWGQGPYNEQFF
>TRBV12-3/TRBV12-4|TRBJ2-7
CASSLGPDHSYEQYF
>TRBV4-3|TRBJ2-2
CASSQALGGRANTGELFF
>TRBV4-3|TRBJ2-1
CASSQEFQAGRYEQFF
>TRBV6-6|TRBJ1-5
CASSSGAQPQHF
>TRBV2|TRBJ2-2
CASSGMNTGELFF
>TRBV4-3|TRBJ2-1
CASSQWSGTLYNEQFF
>TRBV20-1|TRBJ2-3
CSARPRLAGGATDTQYF
>TRBV12-3/TRBV12-4|TRBJ2-7
CASSLIQFSIEEQYF
>TRBV7-2|TRBJ2-1
CASSRDRYNEQFF
>TRBV15|TRBJ1-5
CATSWGQINQRQHF
>TRBV12-3/TRBV12-4|TRBJ2-2
CASSPIGGHWTGELFF
>TRBV20-1|TRBJ2-3
CSARGYGGSADTQYF
>TRBV20-1|TRBJ2-5
CSASWSPLEETQYF
>TRBV29-1|TRBJ2-3
CSVAHYGEWFGGQYF
>TRBV5-1|TRBJ2-6
CASSPGQGISGANVLTF
>TRBV15|TRBJ2-1
CATSRLAGFGYNEQFF
>TRBV3-1|TRBJ2-7
CASSQDWNNFYEQYF
>TRBV20-1|TRBJ2-3
CSALGAGGSTDTQYF
>TRBV20-1|TRBJ2-2
CSARGERTGELFF
>TRBV14|TRBJ2-3
CASSQTQGAGDTQYF
>TRBV20-1|TRBJ1-4
CSASMDMGEKLFF
>TRBV6-2/TRBV6-3|TRBJ2-1
CASSSLTGVPPYNEQFF
>TRBV10-3|TRBJ1-5
CAISGAGVNQPQHF
>TRBV6-5|TRBJ2-1
CTSSYQDRVDEQFF
>TRBV20-1|TRBJ2-7
CSARDGSSPYEQYF
>TRBV7-2|TRBJ1-6
CASSLTQGPPLHF
>TRBV5-6|TRBJ2-4
CASSPLTGLALQYF
>TRBV10-2|TRBJ2-3
CASSVSGGPWDTQYF
>TRBV6-2/TRBV6-3|TRBJ2-1
CASSYSLGVIRSYNEQFF
>TRBV24-1|TRBJ2-5
CATSDYPGLAGGSGTQYF
>TRBV7-9|TRBJ1-6
CASSSTTGRNSPLHF
>TRBV10-3|TRBJ2-3
CAISDRGASDTQYF
>TRBV6-2/TRBV6-3|TRBJ2-1
CASTKEAGLAGAIRQFF
>TRBV7-8|TRBJ2-7
CASSPPRTGGYEQYF
>TRBV6-1|TRBJ2-5
CASTRTSGSRETQYF
>TRBV24-1|TRBJ2-2
CATSDTGTDPTGELFF
>TRBV10-2|TRBJ2-5
CASRRGRAIQETQYF
>TRBV5-1|TRBJ2-2
CASSKEGLNTGELFF
>TRBV7-2|TRBJ2-7
CASSSQKYEQYF
>TRBV5-6|TRBJ1-1
CASSLEQTAIPEAFF
>TRBV10-3|TRBJ2-7
CAISSTGRTGNEQYF
>TRBV5-5|TRBJ1-5
CASSLGSTGDSNQPQHF
>TRBV29-1|TRBJ2-5
CSAPFLGQETQYF
>TRBV28|TRBJ2-1
CASSFMGTSPYNEQFF
>TRBV7-9|TRBJ2-1
CASSPPAPRNEQFF
>TRBV12-3/TRBV12-4|TRBJ2-3
CASSKRGSTDTQYF
>TRBV4-3|TRBJ1-2
CASSQDLTRNYGYTF
>TRBV4-3|TRBJ2-2
CASSPSSGGVTGELFF